These 11 T cell receptor beta chains share one sample of origin, sequenced in a study of T cell responses to AZD1222 COVID-19 vaccine. Repertoires were generated with immunoSEQ multiplex PCR, while TCRdb's copy carries only in-frame clones and drops some. In the table there are some 120,000 clones, about 89% of which are singletons. Sample: peripheral blood, taken on day 0 of AZD1222 vaccination. The receptors were gathered from an adult in good health.

In DNA form, the CDR3 reads TGTGCCAGCAGCCGACGGACTAGCGGGGATCAAGAGACCCAGTACTTC. Translation gives CASSRRTSGDQETQYF. The chain combines TRBV4-2 with TRBJ2-5; TRBD2 agrees at 12 bases. The CDR3 has 16 residues. Germline CDR1 and CDR2: LGHNA and YNFKEQ. J was trimmed by 2 bases and V by 4 bases; bases with no gene match: 5.

The chain combines TRBV5-5 with TRBJ1-1; D is uncertain. CDR3 size: 15 residues. The V gene lost 0 bases and the J gene lost 7 bases, with 16 bases spanning the gap. Germline V gives CDR1 SGHKS, CDR2 YYEKEE (reference sequence). In DNA, the CDR3 is TGTGCCAGCAGCTTGGGGGTCAGCTCCACATTTGAAGCTTTCTTT. Its protein is CASSLGVSSTFEAFF.

The chain combines TRBV6-1 with TRBJ1-6; 7 bases fit TRBD1. The length of the CDR3 is 15 residues. After removal of 3 bases from V and 4 bases from J, the junction contained 3 bases not matched to a gene. Germline-derived CDR1 and CDR2 are MNHNS and SASEGT. For the CDR3, the DNA is TGTGCCAGCAGTGAGGGGGACAGTTATAATTCACCCCTCCACTTT. It specifies CASSEGDSYNSPLHF.

A word on this clone: The identical CDR3 is also encoded by other nucleotide sequences in the sample. The chain couples TRBV5-4 to TRBJ1-5, with TRBD1 as a possible D gene (6 bases). V was clipped by 0 bases and J by 7 bases, with 11 bases between them. CDR3 size: 14 residues. Germline CDR1 reads SGHNT; CDR2 reads YYREEE (reference sequence). The CDR3 protein is CASSLEGGGQPQHF. The CDR3 coding sequence is TGTGCCAGCAGCTTGGAGGGGGGTGGACAGCCCCAGCATTTT.

The chain employs TRBV27 and TRBJ2-2; 14 nucleotides match TRBD2. CDR1 MNHEY and CDR2 SMNVEV come from the germline V gene (reference sequence). The CDR3 is 16 residues long. With V trimmed by 6 bases and J by 6 bases, 6 bases remained unmatched. This CDR3 is CASRQAGLAGAGELFF. In nucleotides, the CDR3 is TGTGCCAGCAGGCAAGCGGGACTAGCGGGGGCCGGGGAGCTGTTTTTT.

V is TRBV6-2 or TRBV6-3 and J is TRBJ2-7; D remains ambiguous. The CDR3 is 12 amino acids. Germline-derived CDR1 and CDR2 are MNHEY and SVGEGT. The V end was cut by 0 bases, the J end by 4 bases, with 4 bases between. In nucleotides, the CDR3 is TGTGCCAGCAGTTACTCTATTTACGAGCAGTACTTC. Translation gives CASSYSIYEQYF.

The chain recombines TRBV29-1 with TRBJ2-5; no definite D call. V dropped 7 bases and J dropped 5 bases, with 14 bases sitting between them. In germline, CDR1 is SQVTM, CDR2 ANQGSEA. The CDR3 has 12 amino acids. The CDR3 spells CSARTAVETQYF. CDR3 nucleotides: TGCAGCGCCCGGACCGCAGTGGAGACCCAGTACTTC.

J is TRBJ1-2 and V is TRBV27; 7 bases match TRBD1. After removal of 5 bases from V and 3 bases from J, the junction contained 3 bases not matched to a gene. Germline V gene lookup returns CDR1 MNHEY and CDR2 SMNVEV (reference sequence). The CDR3 length is 13 residues. The CDR3 nucleotides read TGTGCCAGCAGTCCCGGACAGGACTATGGCTACACCTTC. This codes for CASSPGQDYGYTF.

The rearrangement joins TRBV18 to TRBJ2-7; 8 bases match TRBD1. CDR1 and CDR2 (germline): KGHSH, LQKENI. With V trimmed by 6 bases and J by 3 bases, 7 bases remained unmatched. The CDR3 spans 14 residues. The CDR3 coding sequence is TGTGCCAGCTCTCAGCGGACAGGGAACTACGAGCAGTACTTC. Encoded protein: CASSQRTGNYEQYF. Looking up the rest from reference TRBV18 and TRBJ2-7 gives the full variable domain: NAGVMQNPRHLVRRRGQEARLRCSPMKGHSHVYWYRQLPEEGLKFMVYLQKENIIDESGMPKERFSAEFPKEGPSILRIQQVVRGDSAAYFCASSQRTGNYEQYFGPGTRLTVT.

This chain links TRBV4-3 with TRBJ2-1, with 9 bases matching TRBD2. V shed 0 bases and J 13 bases; nucleotides not matched to a gene: 7. This CDR3 spans 14 amino acids. The germline CDR1 and CDR2 sequences are LGHNA and YSLEER. This chain's CDR3 is CASSQDSREGVQFF. The CDR3 DNA is TGCGCCAGCAGCCAAGATTCGCGGGAGGGTGTTCAGTTCTTC.

V and J are TRBV12-3 or TRBV12-4 and TRBJ1-2, with D unresolved. The CDR3 covers 13 residues. V was clipped by 1 base and J by 4 bases, with 7 bases between them. The CDR3 here is CASSLGQIYGYTF. DNA for the CDR3: TGTGCCAGCAGTTTAGGGCAGATCTATGGCTACACCTTC.